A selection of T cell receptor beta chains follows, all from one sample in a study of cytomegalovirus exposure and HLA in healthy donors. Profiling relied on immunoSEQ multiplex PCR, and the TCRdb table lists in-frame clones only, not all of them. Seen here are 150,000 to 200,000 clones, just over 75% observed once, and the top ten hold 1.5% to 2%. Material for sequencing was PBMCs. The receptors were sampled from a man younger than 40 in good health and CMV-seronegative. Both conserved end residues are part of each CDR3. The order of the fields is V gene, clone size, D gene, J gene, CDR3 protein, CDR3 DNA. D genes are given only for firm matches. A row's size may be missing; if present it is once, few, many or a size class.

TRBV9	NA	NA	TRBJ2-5	CASSVVGASGETQYF	TGTGCCAGCAGCGTAGTGGGGGCGTCGGGGGAGACCCAGTACTTC
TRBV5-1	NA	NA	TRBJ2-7	CASSLVGPQGEQYF	TGCGCCAGCAGCTTGGTCGGACCCCAGGGCGAGCAGTACTTC
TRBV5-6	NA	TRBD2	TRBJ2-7	CASSSSGLTYEQYF	TGTGCCAGCAGCTCTAGCGGGCTGACCTACGAGCAGTACTTC
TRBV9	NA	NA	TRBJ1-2	CASSDRLYGYTF	TGTGCCAGCAGTGACAGACTCTATGGCTACACCTTC
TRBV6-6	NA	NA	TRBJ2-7	CASTQGGNRYEQYF	TGTGCCAGCACCCAGGGGGGAAATCGCTACGAGCAGTACTTC
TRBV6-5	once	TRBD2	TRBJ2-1	CASRTSGRDEQFF	TGTGCCAGCCGGACTAGCGGGAGGGACGAGCAGTTCTTC
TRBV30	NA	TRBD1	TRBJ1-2	CAWRKGATNYGYTF	TGTGCCTGGAGGAAGGGGGCCACTAACTATGGCTACACCTTC
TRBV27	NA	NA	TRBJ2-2	CASSFLLPGHTGLNTGELFF	TGTGCCAGCAGTTTCTTACTACCGGGACACACGGGGCTGAACACCGGGGAGCTGTTTTTT
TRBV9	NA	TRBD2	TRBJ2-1	CASSLSGTSGRNEQFF	TGTGCCAGCAGCCTATCCGGGACTAGCGGGAGAAATGAGCAGTTCTTC
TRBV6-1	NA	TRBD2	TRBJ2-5	CASTNSGTSPLAQYF	TGTGCCAGCACAAACAGCGGGACCTCCCCGTTAGCCCAGTACTTC
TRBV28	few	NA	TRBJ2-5	CASSFVAGEETQYF	TGTGCCAGCAGTTTTGTGGCAGGGGAAGAGACCCAGTACTTC
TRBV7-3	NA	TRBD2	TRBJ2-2	CASRTSAVGELFF	TGTGCCAGCAGGACTAGCGCAGTCGGGGAGCTGTTTTTT
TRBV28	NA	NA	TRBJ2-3	CASSLLRGSDTQYF	TGTGCCAGCAGCCTACTAAGGGGGTCAGATACGCAGTATTTT
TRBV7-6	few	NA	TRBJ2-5	CASSLVAETQYF	TGTGCCAGCAGCTTAGTGGCAGAGACCCAGTACTTC
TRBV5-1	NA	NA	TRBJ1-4	CASSLAGTLGEKLFF	TGCGCCAGCAGCTTGGCCGGGACTCTCGGGGAAAAACTGTTTTTT
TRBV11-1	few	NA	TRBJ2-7	CASSRRRPPYEQYF	TGTGCCAGCAGCCGGCGGAGGCCGCCCTACGAGCAGTACTTC
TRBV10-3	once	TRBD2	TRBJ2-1	CAIRVAGVAPGEQFF	TGTGCCATCAGAGTAGCGGGAGTCGCCCCCGGTGAGCAGTTCTTC
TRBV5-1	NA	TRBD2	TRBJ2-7	CASSSGGGSNVEQYF	TGCGCCAGCAGCAGCGGGGGCGGGAGTAATGTCGAGCAGTACTTC
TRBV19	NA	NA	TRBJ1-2	CASKAVADFYYGYTF	TGTGCCTCAAAGGCCGTAGCGGACTTCTACTATGGCTACACCTTC
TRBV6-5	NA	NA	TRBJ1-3	CASSYRGYGNTIYF	TGTGCCAGCAGTTACCGGGGGTATGGAAACACCATATATTTT
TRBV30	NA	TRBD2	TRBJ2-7	CALRGSGRAYEQYF	TGTGCCTTGAGAGGAAGCGGGAGGGCATACGAGCAGTACTTC
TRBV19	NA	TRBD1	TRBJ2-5	CASSTTGGGETQYF	TGTGCCAGTAGTACGACAGGGGGGGGAGAGACCCAGTACTTC
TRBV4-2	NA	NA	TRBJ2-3	CASSQESASTDTQYF	TGTGCCAGCAGCCAAGAAAGCGCTAGCACAGATACGCAGTATTTT
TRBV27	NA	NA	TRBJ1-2	CASSLRGGLYGYTF	TGTGCCAGCAGTTTACGCGGGGGACTCTATGGCTACACCTTC
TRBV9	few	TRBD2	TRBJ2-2	CASSVGGGTGELFF	TGTGCCAGCAGCGTAGGGGGGGGGACCGGGGAGCTGTTTTTT
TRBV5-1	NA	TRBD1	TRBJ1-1	CVSSLDPTGGRNTEAFF	TGCGTCAGCAGCTTGGATCCGACAGGGGGCCGTAACACTGAAGCTTTCTTT
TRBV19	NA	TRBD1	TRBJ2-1	CASNDRRGRGSNEQFF	TGTGCCAGTAACGACCGTCGGGGCAGGGGGAGCAATGAGCAGTTCTTC
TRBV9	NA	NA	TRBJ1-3	CASSVGQGRSGNTIYF	TGTGCCAGCAGCGTAGGGCAGGGGCGCTCTGGAAACACCATATATTTT
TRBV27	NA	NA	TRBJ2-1	CASSRTYNEQFF	TGTGCCAGCAGTCGGACTTACAATGAGCAGTTCTTC
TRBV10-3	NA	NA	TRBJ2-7	CAIRTGSSYEQYF	TGTGCCATCAGGACAGGTAGCTCCTACGAGCAGTACTTC
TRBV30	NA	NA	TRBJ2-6	CARTGVSGANVLTF	TGTGCCCGGACGGGAGTCTCTGGGGCCAACGTCCTGACTTTC
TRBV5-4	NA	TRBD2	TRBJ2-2	CASSLLAGPNTGELFF	TGTGCCAGCAGCCTCCTAGCGGGCCCGAACACCGGGGAGCTGTTTTTT